The present entry profiles one T cell receptor (beta chain) with its context. As yet, its antigen is unknown. The record originates from a study of monozygotic twins with inflammatory bowel disease. General study points: Different T cell subtypes could not be distinguished. Repertoire likeness was no different across concordant and discordant twins, perhaps owing to restricted power. Relative to healthy twins, IBD patients had fewer clonotypes in common with others, a gap that was especially apparent with disease activity.

This CDR3 has 12 residues. CDR1 is SGHDT, CDR2 YYEEEE, per germline. Reprocessing the 5' RACE reads, TCRdb reports a single entry for every CDR3 protein and omits DNA. The sample data list 440,000 or so distinct CDR3 sequences. The V and J genes are TRBV5-6 and TRBJ2-1; TCRdb proposes TRBD2, but this gene call is untestable without DNA. This TCR came from a human donor with ulcerative colitis or Crohn's disease, or a healthy co-twin of an affected twin (not recorded which). Source material: blood. CDR3 amino acids: CATSGGALEQFF.